These 21 T cell receptor beta chains originate from one sample sequenced in a study of PD-1 blockade in classical Hodgkin lymphoma. Time point in this sample: cycle 4 day 1 (C4D1), after less than 7 weeks of nivolumab. After autologous stem cell transplantation all patients relapsed, and prior brentuximab vedotin exposure differed between cohorts. Clones were sequenced by immunoSEQ multiplex PCR, and TCRdb holds only the in-frame ones, with some missing. The sample records 40,000 to 65,000 clones, approximately 86% being singletons. This sample comprised peripheral blood mononuclear cells (PBMCs), obtained before the fourth cycle of nivolumab. These receptors were obtained from a human donor with classical Hodgkin lymphoma.

The chain combines TRBV5-1 with TRBJ2-7; D may be TRBD1 (6 bases). The length of the CDR3 is 14 residues. V was shortened by 0 bases and J by 2 bases, with 9 bases between the two germline ends. Germline loops: CDR1 SGHRS, CDR2 YFSETQ. This CDR3 is CASSLAQGPYEQYF. DNA of the CDR3: TGCGCCAGCAGCTTGGCACAGGGTCCCTACGAGCAGTACTTC.

The rearrangement uses TRBV29-1 and TRBJ2-2, with TRBD1 as a possible D gene (7 bases). The germline V gene has CDR1 SQVTM and CDR2 ANQGSEA. The CDR3 length is 13 residues. V was trimmed by 5 bases and J by 5 bases, leaving 12 bases between them. The CDR3: CSVRQGGTGELFF. The CDR3 DNA sequence: TGCAGCGTTAGACAGGGAGGTACCGGGGAGCTGTTTTTT.

The chain joins TRBV2 to TRBJ2-1; D is possibly TRBD2 (6 bases). V gave up 8 bases and J gave up 4 bases, with 24 bases separating them. The CDR3 consists of 17 residues. The germline V gene has CDR1 SNHLY and CDR2 FYNNEI. This chain's CDR3 is CASGGGSGHLLYNEQFF. Here the CDR3 DNA reads TGTGCCAGCGGAGGAGGGAGCGGGCATTTGCTTTACAATGAGCAGTTCTTC.

The rearrangement uses TRBV7-3 and TRBJ2-6; no definite D call. Trimming left V 5 bases short and J 5 bases short, with 7 bases between. Germline V gives CDR1 SGHTA, CDR2 FQGTGA. The CDR3 covers 13 residues. The CDR3 here is CASSTDRANVLTF. The CDR3 DNA is TGTGCCAGCAGCACGGACCGGGCCAACGTCCTGACTTTC.

The chain employs TRBV11-2 and TRBJ2-1; tentative D call: TRBD2 (5 bases). Trimming pared 6 bases from V and 2 bases from J, leaving 14 bases between. CDR3 length: 15 amino acids. Looked up from germline, CDR1 is SGHAT and CDR2 is FQNNGV. The CDR3 sequence: CASRPKSGTYNEQFF. The DNA of the CDR3 is TGTGCCAGCAGGCCGAAGAGCGGCACCTACAATGAGCAGTTCTTC.

This clone was picked up a small number of times. This chain uses TRBV7-6 with TRBJ2-1, with D perhaps TRBD2 (5 bases). V was shortened by 5 bases and J by 2 bases, with 10 bases between the two germline ends. CDR3 length equals 14 residues. CDR1 is SGHVS and CDR2 is FNYEAQ in the germline V gene. CDR3 coding DNA: TGTGCCAGCAGCCAGGACTGGACCTACAATGAGCAGTTCTTC. Protein product: CASSQDWTYNEQFF.

The chain carries TRBV10-1 and TRBJ2-1; D assignment may be TRBD1 or TRBD2 (5 bases each). This CDR3 comprises 15 residues. V lost 3 bases and J 15 bases, leaving 24 bases between the germline ends. Germline CDR1 WNHNN, CDR2 SYGVQD (reference sequence). In DNA, the CDR3 is TGCGCCAGCAGTGATCCTCAACGTTTTGGGGGTAAAAGGTTCTTC. Encoded protein: CASSDPQRFGGKRFF.

The chain has TRBV5-1 and TRBJ1-1; 7 positions agree with TRBD1. CDR1 is SGHRS, CDR2 YFSETQ, per germline. Trimming cost V 4 bases and J 7 bases; bases outside gene matches: 7. The CDR3 covers 13 residues. The CDR3 region has the DNA TGCGCCAGCAGCACCATAACAGGGGTTGAAGCTTTCTTT. As protein: CASSTITGVEAFF.

This clone was observed a few times. This CDR3 is CARSSGRGSYEQYF. CDR3 nucleotides: TGTGCCAGATCTAGCGGGAGGGGCTCCTACGAGCAGTACTTC. V gene TRBV19 combines with J gene TRBJ2-7, with 12 bases matching TRBD2. V lost 9 bases and J lost 0; bases outside the gene matches: 3. CDR3 length equals 14 residues. The germline gives CDR1 LNHDA, CDR2 SQIVND (reference sequence).

Only one count was recorded for this clone. The chain is built from TRBV28 and TRBJ1-2; D uncertain. Germline V gene data show CDR1 as MDHEN and CDR2 as SYDVKM. The germline V and J ends were trimmed by 6 bases and 4 bases, with 9 bases remaining between them. This CDR3 region has 12 residues. The CDR3 here is CASSPRTYGYTF. CDR3 in DNA: TGTGCCAGCAGCCCGAGGACCTATGGCTACACCTTC.

J is TRBJ2-7 and V is TRBV20-1; perhaps D is TRBD1 or TRBD2 (5 bases each). Trimming shortened V by 6 bases and J by 1 base, and 7 bases separated the two germline ends. The CDR3 has 11 amino acids. Germline CDR1 and CDR2: DFQATT and SNEGSKA (reference sequence). The CDR3 protein is CSAGESYEQYF. DNA of the CDR3: TGCAGTGCGGGGGAGTCCTACGAGCAGTACTTC.

The chain is built from TRBV7-6 and TRBJ2-5, with D tentatively TRBD1 (6 bases). This CDR3 region has 14 residues. CDR1 and CDR2 from the germline V gene are SGHVS and FNYEAQ. The V gene lost 4 bases and the J gene lost 5 bases, with 14 bases spanning the gap. CDR3 loop: CASSSLTGPETQYF. DNA for the CDR3: TGTGCCAGCAGCTCCCTTACAGGGCCTGAGACCCAGTACTTC.

V usage is TRBV6-5 and J usage is TRBJ2-1; 11 nucleotides align to TRBD2. Trimming took 0 bases from V and 9 from J; bases not matched to a gene: 7. The CDR3 runs 16 residues. The germline V gene has CDR1 MNHEY and CDR2 SVGAGI. This CDR3 reads CASSYSETSGSAEQFF. In nucleotides, the CDR3 is TGTGCCAGCAGTTACTCGGAAACTAGCGGGAGCGCTGAGCAGTTCTTC.

The chain is built from TRBV7-9 and TRBJ1-3, with a possible D match to TRBD1 (5 bases). Trimming removed 6 bases at V and 8 bases at J, with 17 bases between. The length of the CDR3 is 14 residues. Per the germline V gene, CDR1 is SEHNR and CDR2 is FQNEAQ (reference sequence). The CDR3 bases are TGTGCCAGCAGTCCACGGACAATTCGGGACACCATATATTTT. This translates into CASSPRTIRDTIYF.

The chain carries TRBV13 and TRBJ1-1; no firm D call. The germline V gene encodes CDR1 PRHDT and CDR2 FYEKMQ (reference sequence). With 1 base removed from V and 1 base from J, the gap between germline ends came to 7 bases. The CDR3 is 14 amino acids. The CDR3 DNA sequence: TGTGCCAGCAGCTTAGTGATAGGGAACACTGAAGCTTTCTTT. Residues: CASSLVIGNTEAFF.

The chain couples TRBV28 to TRBJ2-5, with unresolved D. Germline V gene sequence: CDR1 MDHEN, CDR2 SYDVKM. CDR3 length: 13 residues. V shed 3 bases and J shed 2 bases, with 7 bases lying between them. The DNA of the CDR3 is TGTGCCAGCAGTTTTTTCACTCAAGAGACCCAGTACTTC. Its protein is CASSFFTQETQYF.

This chain uses TRBV18 with TRBJ1-1, with 8 bases lining up with TRBD1. Germline V lookup: CDR1 KGHSH, CDR2 LQKENI. V lost 1 base to trimming and J lost 11 bases; unmatched junction nucleotides: 6. CDR3 length: 13 amino acids. CDR3 nucleotide sequence: TGTGCCAGCTCACCACTGGACAGGGAAAGGGCTTTCTTT. It yields the protein CASSPLDRERAFF.

The rearrangement uses TRBV2 and TRBJ2-7; D is possibly TRBD1 (5 bases). Trimming shortened V by 4 bases and J by 0 bases, and 10 bases separated the two germline ends. The germline gives CDR1 SNHLY, CDR2 FYNNEI. The length of the CDR3 is 14 residues. CDR3 in DNA: TGTGCCAGCAGTGTTGGGGCTCGCTCCTACGAGCAGTACTTC. This codes for CASSVGARSYEQYF. Using reference TRBV2 and TRBJ2-7 for the parts outside the CDR3, the full variable domain is EPEVTQTPSHQVTQMGQEVILRCVPISNHLYFYWYRQILGQKVEFLVSFYNNEISEKSEIFDDQFSVERPDGSNFTLKIRSTKLEDSAMYFCASSVGARSYEQYFGPGTRLTVT.

This clone was seen once. This CDR3 is CASSHPPETQYF. The CDR3 DNA follows: TGTGCCAGCAGCCATCCCCCTGAGACCCAGTACTTC. V and J are TRBV11-2 and TRBJ2-5; D unclear. V was clipped by 5 bases and J by 5 bases, with 9 bases between them. The CDR3 has 12 residues. Per germline, CDR1 SGHAT and CDR2 FQNNGV.

The chain employs TRBV18 and TRBJ1-5; D ambiguous. This CDR3 is built from 15 residues. Germline lookup yields CDR1 KGHSH and CDR2 LQKENI. V lost 4 bases and J lost 1, with 11 bases in between. The CDR3 loop is CASSLASGSNQPQHF. The CDR3 nucleotides are TGTGCCAGCTCACTGGCGTCCGGGAGCAATCAGCCCCAGCATTTT.

The genes are TRBV6-1 and TRBJ1-4; the D is unclear. Germline-derived CDR1 and CDR2 are MNHNS and SASEGT. V lost 2 bases to trimming and J lost 8 bases, with 15 bases between them. The CDR3 has 15 amino acids. The CDR3 sequence is CASSENFGDREKLFF. DNA of the CDR3: TGTGCCAGCAGTGAAAACTTCGGGGATCGGGAAAAACTGTTTTTT.